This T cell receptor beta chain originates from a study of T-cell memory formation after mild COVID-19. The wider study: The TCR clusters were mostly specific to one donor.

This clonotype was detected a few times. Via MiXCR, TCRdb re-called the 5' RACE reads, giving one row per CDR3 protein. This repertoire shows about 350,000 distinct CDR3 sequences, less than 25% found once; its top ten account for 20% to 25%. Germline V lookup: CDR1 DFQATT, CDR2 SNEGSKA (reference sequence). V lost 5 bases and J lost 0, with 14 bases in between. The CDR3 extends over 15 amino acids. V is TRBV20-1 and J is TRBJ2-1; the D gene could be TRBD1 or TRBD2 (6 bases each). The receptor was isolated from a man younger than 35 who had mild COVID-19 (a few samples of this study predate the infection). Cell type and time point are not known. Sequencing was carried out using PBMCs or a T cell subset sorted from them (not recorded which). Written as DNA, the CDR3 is TGCAGTGCTTGGGGGGCCCTCGACTCCTACAATGAGCAGTTCTTC. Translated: CSAWGALDSYNEQFF.